This TCR beta chain appears in the sequencing data of a study of blood T cell repertoires in COVID-19. This CDR3 has 16 amino acids. Looked up from germline, CDR1 is SGHTA and CDR2 is FQGNSA. V was clipped by 0 bases and J by 4 bases; unmatched bases: 6. Authors' analysis steps: Amplifying reference gene primers gave estimates of nucleated cell counts. Only in-frame clones appear in the TCRdb table, and some are missing; sequencing was by immunoSEQ multiplex PCR. V, J and clone size reflect that table, while D and trimming were determined from the DNA. The table has over 250,000 clones, roughly 90% seen once. Everyone who took part was roughly 18 to 90 years old, and they came from about 25 US areas. Participant-given clinical history determined each cohort assignment.

The receptor comes from a man aged 40-49 years who had recovered from COVID-19. Source material: PBMCs or T cells enriched from blood (not recorded which). The gene calls are TRBV7-2 and TRBJ2-7; 10 positions agree with TRBD2. The CDR3 nucleotides read TGTGCCAGCAGCTTAGCTAGCGGGAGGCTTACTTACGAGCAGTACTTC. Its protein product is CASSLASGRLTYEQYF.